The T cell receptor (beta chain) under discussion was sequenced for a study of cytomegalovirus exposure and HLA in healthy donors. Findings and limits, study-wide: The authors later found HLA-associated TCR beta chains more clonally expanded than equally common others. Confirmation in vitro established that a few CMV-associated chains were specific for CMV antigens.

The V and J ends lost 5 bases and 0 bases respectively, with 14 bases between them. The CDR3 is 15 amino acids. The V gene's germline CDR1 is MNHEY and CDR2 SVGAGI. Donors likely had unrecorded immune exposures despite being nominally healthy when sampled. For this clone: Antigen: not known.

60 Vbeta and 13 Jbeta primers were used in PCR. Clones were read by immunoSEQ multiplex PCR, and TCRdb kept only the in-frame ones, dropping some. This table holds more than 90,000 clones, about four fifths found once. The sequence was obtained from a young man in good health and CMV-seropositive. The sequenced material came from PBMCs. The chain joins TRBV6-5 to TRBJ2-7, with D maybe TRBD1 (6 bases). CDR3 loop: CASSRDIYSSYEQYF. In nucleotides, the CDR3 is TGTGCCAGCAGTCGGGACATCTACTCCTCCTACGAGCAGTACTTC.